This entry is about one T cell receptor (beta chain). Antigen specificity is unknown. Amplification of TCR alpha and beta CDR3 regions from RNA used iRepertoire nested multiplex PCR. TCRdb re-called the multiplex PCR reads through MiXCR, storing one row per CDR3 protein. The table records fewer than 500,000 distinct CDR3 sequences, around 45% of them present only once. V was shortened by 8 bases and J by 6 bases, with 25 bases between the two germline ends. Germline values: CDR1 MDHEN, CDR2 SYDVKM. The CDR3 length is 17 residues. This sample is part of a study of glioma-infiltrating T cells. Study in general: WHO grade II oligodendrogliomas or astrocytomas, plus non-recurrent WHO grade IV glioblastomas, were sampled. Blood libraries targeted roughly 4- to 10-fold coverage of about one million T cells. Study observations and caveats: Tissue-blood divergence was below expectation in non-neoplastic patients, above in gliomas.

Sequenced sample: glioma tissue, nonneoplastic brain tissue, or PBMCs (not recorded which). The chain links TRBV28 to TRBJ1-4; D is unresolved. The sequence came from a human donor with low-grade glioma or glioblastoma, undergoing nonglioma brain surgery, or in good health (not recorded which). CDR3: CASGPLEVLGPHEKLFF. CDR3 sequence (DNA): TGTGCCAGCGGACCTCTGGAGGTCCTCGGGCCCCATGAAAAACTGTTTTTT.